The 18 T cell receptor beta chains in this list originate from one sample, sequenced in a study of regulatory T cells in long-lasting Graves disease. Both iRepertoire HTBI primers and Arm-PCR of CDR3 regions were used to build the TCR beta libraries. From the multiplex PCR reads, TCRdb called clonotypes with MiXCR, one entry per CDR3 protein. The sample lists around 460,000 distinct CDR3 sequences, 11% to 15% seen once, with approximately 19% in the top ten. Time point indicated: newly diagnosed GD, antithyroid drugs for less than 3 months. TCR sequences were obtained from RNA taken from PBMCs. The sample also formed part of further work on T cells in Graves' hyperthyroidism and ophthalmopathy.

Sequenced material: peripheral blood mononuclear cells (PBMCs), taken at new diagnosis, from a patient treated with antithyroid drugs. These receptors all come from a woman in her fifties or sixties with Graves disease.

V usage is TRBV28 and J usage is TRBJ2-7; a possible D gene is TRBD1 (5 bases). CDR1 is MDHEN, CDR2 SYDVKM, per germline. The V gene lost 1 base and the J gene lost 2 bases, with 12 bases spanning the gap. This CDR3 is built from 15 residues. CDR3 loop: CASSLLGQPTYEQYF. As DNA, the CDR3 is TGTGCCAGCAGTTTATTGGGGCAGCCAACCTACGAGCAGTACTTC. The complete variable domain, with remaining parts taken from reference TRBV28 and TRBJ2-7, reads DVKVTQSSRYLVKRTGEKVFLECVQDMDHENMFWYRQDPGLGLRLIYFSYDVKMKEKGDIPEGYSVSREKKERFSLILESASTNQTSMYLCASSLLGQPTYEQYFGPGTRLTVT.

In this sample, this clonotype turned up many times. The rearrangement links TRBV28 to TRBJ2-5, with D tentatively TRBD2 (6 bases). The germline gives CDR1 MDHEN, CDR2 SYDVKM. CDR3 length equals 16 residues. V dropped 4 bases and J dropped 9 bases, with 24 bases sitting between them. The CDR3 is CASSSSRRTTLMSQYF. CDR3 coding DNA: TGTGCCAGCAGTTCTTCCCGCCGGACTACCTTGATGTCCCAGTACTTC.

The rearrangement uses TRBV10-3 and TRBJ2-1, with 7 bases matching TRBD1. There are 13 residues in the CDR3. V was pared by 10 bases and J by 3 bases, with 6 bases of the junction left unmatched. From germline, CDR1 is ENHRY and CDR2 SYGVKD. The CDR3 DNA reads TGTGCCACCGGGACAGCCCACTACAATGAGCAGTTCTTC. It translates to CATGTAHYNEQFF.

This clonotype showed up many times. The rearrangement joins TRBV30 to TRBJ2-1; 14 nucleotides agree with TRBD2. CDR1 and CDR2 from the germline V gene are GTSNPN and SVGIG (reference sequence). V gave up 4 bases and J gave up 6 bases; unmatched junction bases: 5. This CDR3 spans 15 amino acids. This CDR3 is CAWTMGLAGVNEQFF. The CDR3, as DNA: TGTGCCTGGACTATGGGACTAGCGGGAGTCAATGAGCAGTTCTTC.

There are a few counts of this clonotype. The chain combines TRBV18 with TRBJ2-7; 9 positions match TRBD2. Per the germline V gene, CDR1 is KGHSH and CDR2 is LQKENI. Unmatched junction bases numbered 23, after V lost 1 base and J lost 4 bases. This CDR3 has 21 amino acids. CDR3 loop: CASSPLPAVRREGLIEYEQYF. In DNA, the CDR3 is TGTGCCAGCTCACCACTGCCCGCTGTCAGGCGGGAGGGCCTGATTGAATACGAGCAGTACTTC. The variable domain in full, completed from reference TRBV18 and TRBJ2-7, reads NAGVMQNPRHLVRRRGQEARLRCSPMKGHSHVYWYRQLPEEGLKFMVYLQKENIIDESGMPKERFSAEFPKEGPSILRIQQVVRGDSAAYFCASSPLPAVRREGLIEYEQYFGPGTRLTVT.

This clonotype was found a few times. This chain joins TRBV6-4 and TRBJ2-2; possible D gene TRBD1, 5 bases. Germline CDR1 is MRHNA and CDR2 is SNTAGT. The CDR3 length is 15 residues. Trimming stripped 3 bases from V and 6 bases from J, with 14 bases between. The CDR3 DNA is TGTGCCAGCAGTGAAGCGCAGGGTTTCTCCGGGGAGCTGTTTTTT. It translates to CASSEAQGFSGELFF.

This clonotype has at least ten counts. The rearrangement joins TRBV24-1 to TRBJ2-1, with 7 bases lining up with TRBD2. CDR1 and CDR2 from the germline V gene are KGHDR and SFDVKD. The CDR3 runs 16 residues. V lost 3 bases to trimming and J lost 8 bases; unmatched junction nucleotides: 12. The CDR3 here is CATSDIGTGGVDEQFF. CDR3 nucleotide sequence: TGTGCCACCAGTGATATTGGGACTGGGGGGGTAGATGAGCAGTTCTTC.

Many counts were recorded for this clonotype. The chain links TRBV20-1 to TRBJ2-7, with a tentative D call TRBD1 (6 bases). Germline V gene sequence: CDR1 DFQATT, CDR2 SNEGSKA (reference sequence). V was shortened by 3 bases and J by 4 bases, with 13 bases between the two germline ends. The CDR3 length is 13 residues. This CDR3 is CSARPGRGYEQYF. In DNA, the CDR3 is TGCAGTGCTAGGCCAGGCAGGGGTTACGAGCAGTACTTC.

This clonotype was found many times. CDR3 sequence reads: CSARDLGRSYNEQFF. The CDR3 DNA follows: TGCAGTGCTAGAGATCTGGGACGCTCCTACAATGAGCAGTTCTTC. This chain links TRBV20-1 with TRBJ2-1; perhaps D is TRBD1 or TRBD2 (5 bases each). CDR1 and CDR2 (germline): DFQATT, SNEGSKA (reference sequence). Between the trimmed V and J ends, which lost 0 bases and 0 bases, there was a span of 9 bases. The CDR3 runs 15 residues.

This clonotype has more than one count but fewer than ten. The rearrangement uses TRBV20-1 and TRBJ1-5, with 7 bases lining up with TRBD1. This CDR3 is built from 20 residues. Germline CDR1 DFQATT, CDR2 SNEGSKA (reference sequence). The V and J ends lost 5 bases and 2 bases, in that order; junction bases with no gene match: 24. CDR3 sequence reads: CSASSRTGALNVLGNQPQHF. DNA for the CDR3: TGCAGTGCTTCCTCCCGCACAGGGGCGCTGAATGTGTTGGGCAATCAGCCCCAGCATTTT.

This clonotype appeared many times. This chain joins TRBV10-3 and TRBJ1-1; 11 positions agree with TRBD1. This CDR3 contains 17 residues. V shed 7 bases, J shed 1 base, and the junction held 11 bases outside the gene matches. Germline V CDR1 and CDR2: ENHRY, SYGVKD. CDR3 protein: CAINSEPGQGGNTEAFF. DNA for the CDR3: TGTGCCATCAACTCCGAGCCGGGACAGGGGGGGAACACTGAAGCTTTCTTT.

The table lists this clonotype with many counts. The rearrangement uses TRBV19 and TRBJ2-3; 15 nucleotides align to TRBD2. Germline V gene lookup returns CDR1 LNHDA and CDR2 SQIVND (reference sequence). The CDR3 is made up of 20 amino acids. J gave up 0 bases and V 5 bases, and 12 bases lay outside the gene matches. CDR3 nucleotide sequence: TGTGCCAGTAGTCGTCAACCGGGACTAGCGGGAGGAACTAGCACAGATACGCAGTATTTT. It is translated as CASSRQPGLAGGTSTDTQYF.

The sample holds many counts of this clonotype. The genes are TRBV30 and TRBJ2-7, with 7 nucleotides matching TRBD1. Germline V gene sequence: CDR1 GTSNPN, CDR2 SVGIG (reference sequence). The CDR3 length is 14 residues. Trimming cost V 2 bases and J 3 bases; bases outside gene matches: 7. CDR3 in DNA: TGTGCCTGGAGTCAGGTGCAGGGGGTCTACGAGCAGTACTTC. This codes for CAWSQVQGVYEQYF.

The sample holds many counts of this clonotype. The chain joins TRBV2 to TRBJ2-1; 15 bases map to TRBD2. Germline V gives CDR1 SNHLY, CDR2 FYNNEI. J was trimmed by 4 bases and V by 3 bases; bases with no gene match: 7. This CDR3 has 18 amino acids. In DNA form, the CDR3 reads TGTGCCAGCAGTGATGGACTAGCGGGAGGGCCTGGATACAATGAGCAGTTCTTC. It specifies CASSDGLAGGPGYNEQFF.

The V and J genes are TRBV5-1 and TRBJ2-5; D remains unclear. CDR3 length: 15 amino acids. Trimming shortened V by 2 bases and J by 3 bases, and 14 bases separated the two germline ends. The V gene's germline CDR1 is SGHRS and CDR2 YFSETQ. The chain's CDR3 is CASSFGRYLKETQYF. DNA for the CDR3: TGCGCCAGCAGCTTTGGCCGTTACTTAAAAGAGACCCAGTACTTC.

This clonotype came up a few times. This chain connects TRBV20-1 to TRBJ2-3; D tentatively fits TRBD1 or TRBD2 (7 bases each). The germline V gene has CDR1 DFQATT and CDR2 SNEGSKA (reference sequence). V was clipped by 7 bases and J by 4 bases, with 21 bases between them. CDR3 length: 15 amino acids. The CDR3 protein is CSGPRSSGTADTQYF. The CDR3 nucleotides are TGCAGTGGCCCTAGGTCAAGCGGGACAGCAGATACGCAGTATTTT.

This clonotype has a count of ten or more. V is TRBV2 and J is TRBJ2-7; possible D gene TRBD2, 5 bases. The germline V and J ends were trimmed by 8 bases and 2 bases, with 10 bases remaining between them. The CDR3 spans 12 residues. Germline-derived CDR1 and CDR2 are SNHLY and FYNNEI. The CDR3 region has the DNA TGTGCCAGCCTAATACTAGCCTACGAGCAGTACTTC. Protein product: CASLILAYEQYF.

The chain links TRBV9 to TRBJ2-7; the D gene is possibly TRBD2 (5 bases). The germline V and J ends were trimmed by 1 base and 6 bases, with 14 bases remaining between them. The germline V gene has CDR1 SGDLS and CDR2 YYNGEE. This CDR3 contains 14 residues. CDR3 sequence (DNA): TGTGCCAGCAGCGTACATCCGGACTTAGGCGAGCAGTACTTC. Protein product: CASSVHPDLGEQYF.